This T cell receptor beta chain was sequenced in a study of human T cells and chemical hapten exposure. The germline V gene encodes CDR1 LGHDT and CDR2 YNNKEL (reference sequence). Trimming took 4 bases from V and 0 from J, leaving 13 bases between them. The CDR3 length is 15 residues. This clonotype was detected many times. The time point is: pre-sensitization, week 0. Indicated treatment: therapeutic diphenylcyclopropenone sensitization with weekly scalp DPC. MiXCR was run by TCRdb on the RACE reads, yielding one entry per CDR3 protein. The profile shows about 180,000 distinct CDR3 sequences, around 30% of them singletons.

V gene TRBV3-1 combines with J gene TRBJ2-7, with a possible D match to TRBD1 (6 bases). The sequence derives from a woman aged 25 to 39 with alopecia areata. Some clones in this sample may be carry-over from other donors' samples. Here the sequenced sample was whole blood, taken in connection with sensitization to the hapten diphenylcyclopropenone (DPC). In DNA, the CDR3 is TGTGCCAGCAGCCTCGGACAGTCGATCTCCTACGAGCAGTACTTC. Amino acids: CASSLGQSISYEQYF.